The next 13 T cell receptor beta chains were all read from a single sample in a study of lymphopenia after photon versus proton radiotherapy. Assay used: immunoSEQ multiplex PCR; TCRdb lists only in-frame clones, some missing. The sample lists tens of thousands of clones, 75% to 90% seen once, with 11% in the top ten. This material consisted of peripheral blood, taken from a patient treated with proton-based radiotherapy. These receptors all stem from a man older than 75 with esophageal cancer.

V gene TRBV10-3 combines with J gene TRBJ2-2; TRBD2 matches 10 bases. The ends lost 4 bases at V and 5 bases at J; junction bases unmatched: 4. The CDR3 is 15 amino acids. The germline V gene encodes CDR1 ENHRY and CDR2 SYGVKD. Written as DNA, the CDR3 is TGTGCCATCAGTGTCGGGACTAGCGTTACCGGGGAGCTGTTTTTT. Its protein product is CAISVGTSVTGELFF.

The chain joins TRBV30 to TRBJ1-2; TRBD1 aligns across 7 bases. With 5 bases clipped from V and 7 bases from J, the junction kept 7 bases outside the gene matches. This CDR3 contains 12 residues. Per germline, CDR1 GTSNPN and CDR2 SVGIG (reference sequence). In DNA form, the CDR3 reads TGTGCCTGGGAGGCAGGGGGGCTTGGCTACACCTTC. This translates into CAWEAGGLGYTF.

The chain joins TRBV18 to TRBJ2-7; D may be TRBD2 (6 bases). The length of the CDR3 is 12 residues. Germline lookup yields CDR1 KGHSH and CDR2 LQKENI. V was clipped by 3 bases and J by 7 bases, with 10 bases between them. This chain's CDR3 is CASSPGRGEQYF. CDR3 nucleotide sequence: TGTGCCAGCTCACCTGGCCGGGGGGAGCAGTACTTC.

This clone has only one observation. The genes are TRBV5-1 and TRBJ2-5; 7 bases line up with TRBD1. V was clipped by 0 bases and J by 5 bases; unmatched bases: 10. CDR3 length equals 16 residues. Germline V lookup: CDR1 SGHRS, CDR2 YFSETQ. The CDR3 loop reads CASSLVGQGVWETQYF. The CDR3 coding sequence is TGCGCCAGCAGCTTGGTCGGGCAGGGGGTTTGGGAGACCCAGTACTTC.

V gene TRBV6-1 combines with J gene TRBJ2-3; 7 nucleotides agree with TRBD1. The length of the CDR3 is 17 residues. Germline assignment: CDR1 MNHNS and CDR2 SASEGT. J gave up 3 bases and V 4 bases, and 13 bases lay outside the gene matches. CDR3: CASSGVPQGVRTDTQYF. The CDR3 DNA reads as TGTGCCAGCAGTGGCGTACCGCAGGGGGTTCGTACAGATACGCAGTATTTT.

The CDR3 protein is CASSFSGREETQYF. For the CDR3, the DNA is TGCGCCAGCAGCTTTAGCGGGAGAGAAGAGACCCAGTACTTC. This rearrangement joins TRBV5-1 to TRBJ2-5; 9 bases fit TRBD2. The germline V gene encodes CDR1 SGHRS and CDR2 YFSETQ. The junction had 2 bases not matched to a gene; V was cut back by 2 bases and J by 3 bases. The CDR3 covers 14 residues.

This chain links TRBV5-1 with TRBJ1-1; tentative D call: TRBD1 (6 bases). CDR3 length: 14 amino acids. V was trimmed by 1 base and J by 3 bases, leaving 10 bases between them. Germline V gene sequence: CDR1 SGHRS, CDR2 YFSETQ. Here the CDR3 reads CASSLTGRDTEAFF. The CDR3 nucleotides are TGCGCCAGCAGCTTGACAGGGCGGGACACTGAAGCTTTCTTT. The full variable domain, its missing parts supplied by reference TRBV5-1 and TRBJ1-1, is KAGVTQTPRYLIKTRGQQVTLSCSPISGHRSVSWYQQTPGQGLQFLFEYFSETQRNKGNFPGRFSGRQFSNSRSEMNVSTLELGDSALYLCASSLTGRDTEAFFGQGTRLTVV.

The chain uses TRBV6-5 and TRBJ1-2; TRBD1 agrees at 7 bases. Germline V CDR1 and CDR2: MNHEY, SVGAGI. V lost 4 bases, J lost 6 bases, and 11 bases stayed unmatched. The CDR3 runs 15 residues. DNA of the CDR3: TGTGCCAGCAGTTCACCCCGACAGGGAGGAAATGGCTACACCTTC. This gives the protein CASSSPRQGGNGYTF.

V is TRBV10-3 and J is TRBJ2-2; D call uncertain. Germline CDR1 and CDR2: ENHRY and SYGVKD. The CDR3 is 15 amino acids. Trimming left V 2 bases short and J 0 bases short, with 7 bases between. CDR3 residues: CAISEESTNTGELFF. As DNA, the CDR3 is TGTGCCATCAGTGAGGAATCCACGAACACCGGGGAGCTGTTTTTT.

A word on this clone: Other DNA variants within this sample encode the same CDR3. V and J are TRBV9 and TRBJ2-7; D unclear. This CDR3 contains 13 residues. V was trimmed by 0 bases and J by 0 bases, leaving 4 bases between them. The germline CDR1 and CDR2 sequences are SGDLS and YYNGEE. CDR3 nucleotides: TGTGCCAGCAGCGTAGCTTCCTCCTACGAGCAGTACTTC. It codes for CASSVASSYEQYF.

This clone turned up a few times. The chain combines TRBV7-2 with TRBJ1-2; 7 bases are a match to TRBD1. The junction had 5 bases not matched to a gene; V was cut back by 5 bases and J by 2 bases. The CDR3 is 14 residues long. Germline CDR1 SGHTA, CDR2 FQGNSA. The CDR3 DNA sequence: TGTGCCAGCAGCCCTACAGGGGCCAACTATGGCTACACCTTC. Translation gives CASSPTGANYGYTF.

V gene TRBV5-6 combines with J gene TRBJ2-5; TRBD1 matches 8 bases. The CDR3 is 15 amino acids. Germline assignment: CDR1 SGHDT and CDR2 YYEEEE. Losses at the gene ends were 4 bases for V and 4 bases for J; bases not matched to a gene: 9. DNA for the CDR3: TGTGCCAGCAGCCCTTTGACAGGGGTGGGAGAGACCCAGTACTTC. The encoded protein is CASSPLTGVGETQYF.

V and J are TRBV7-8 and TRBJ1-1, with a tentative D call TRBD1 (6 bases). This CDR3 spans 16 amino acids. CDR1 is SGHVS and CDR2 is FQNEAQ in the germline V gene. V dropped 4 bases and J dropped 2 bases, with 17 bases sitting between them. CDR3 DNA sequence: TGTGCCAGCAGCTCCATGGACCAGGGGACAAACACTGAAGCTTTCTTT. It encodes CASSSMDQGTNTEAFF.